This TCR beta chain is from a study of blood T cells in healthy people across ages. The V end lost 5 bases, the J end lost 7 bases, and 21 bases lay between the germline ends. The CDR3 extends over 14 amino acids. Germline V lookup: CDR1 DFQATT, CDR2 SNEGSKA (reference sequence). Remarks on this clonotype: A much larger clone differs by one base, so this may be a read error.

The sample, about 9.2 milliliters of peripheral blood, was drawn from each donor. PCR was performed a second time for about 6 to 11 cycles using a sample-barcoded 5' primer and a J-beta primer mix. TCRdb redid the calling of the 5' RACE reads with MiXCR, one entry per CDR3 protein. The repertoire holds around 800,000 distinct CDR3 sequences, with 46% as singletons. The TCR was taken from a man of 80 years or more in good health. The sample comprised blood. The rearrangement joins TRBV20-1 to TRBJ2-7; D gene unclear. CDR3 sequence reads: CSALGNGVLNEQYF. CDR3 coding DNA: TGCAGTGCTCTGGGTAATGGGGTCCTGAATGAGCAGTACTTC.